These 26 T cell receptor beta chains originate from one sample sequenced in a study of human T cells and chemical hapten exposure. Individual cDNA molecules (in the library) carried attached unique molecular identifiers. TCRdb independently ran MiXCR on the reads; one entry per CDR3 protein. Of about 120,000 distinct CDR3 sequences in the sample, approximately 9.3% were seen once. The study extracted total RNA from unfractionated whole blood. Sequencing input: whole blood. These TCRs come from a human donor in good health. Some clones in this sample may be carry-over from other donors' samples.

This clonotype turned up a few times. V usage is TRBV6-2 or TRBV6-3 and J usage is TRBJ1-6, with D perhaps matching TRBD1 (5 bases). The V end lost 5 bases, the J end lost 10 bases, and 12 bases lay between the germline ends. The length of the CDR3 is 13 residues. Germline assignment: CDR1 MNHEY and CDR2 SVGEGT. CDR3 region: CASSGGTGSPLHF. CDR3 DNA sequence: TGTGCCAGCAGTGGCGGGACCGGCTCACCCCTCCACTTT.

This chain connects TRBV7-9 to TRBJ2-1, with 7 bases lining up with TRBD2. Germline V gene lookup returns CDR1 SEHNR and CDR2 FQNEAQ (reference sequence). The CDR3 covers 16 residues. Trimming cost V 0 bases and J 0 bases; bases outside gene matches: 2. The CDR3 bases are TGTGCCAGCAGCTTAGCGGGAGGGCCCTCCTACAATGAGCAGTTCTTC. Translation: CASSLAGGPSYNEQFF. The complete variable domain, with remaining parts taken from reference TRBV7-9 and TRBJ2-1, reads DTGVSQNPRHKITKRGQNVTFRCDPISEHNRLYWYRQTLGQGPEFLTYFQNEAQLEKSRLLSDRFSAERPKGSFSTLEIQRTEQGDSAMYLCASSLAGGPSYNEQFFGPGTRLTVL.

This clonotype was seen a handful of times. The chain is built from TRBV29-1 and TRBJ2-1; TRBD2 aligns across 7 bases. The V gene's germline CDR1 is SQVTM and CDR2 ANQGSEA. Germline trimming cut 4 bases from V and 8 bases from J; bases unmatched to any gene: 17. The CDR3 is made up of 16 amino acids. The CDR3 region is CSVVSRGRAMIDEQFF. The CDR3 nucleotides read TGCAGCGTTGTATCTAGAGGGAGGGCCATGATCGATGAGCAGTTCTTC.

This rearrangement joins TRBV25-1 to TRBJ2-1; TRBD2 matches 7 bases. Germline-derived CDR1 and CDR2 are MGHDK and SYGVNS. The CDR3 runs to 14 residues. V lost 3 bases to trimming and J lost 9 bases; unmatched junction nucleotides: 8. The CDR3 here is CASSEASPGGEQFF. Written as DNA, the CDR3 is TGTGCCAGCAGTGAGGCGAGCCCGGGGGGTGAGCAGTTCTTC.

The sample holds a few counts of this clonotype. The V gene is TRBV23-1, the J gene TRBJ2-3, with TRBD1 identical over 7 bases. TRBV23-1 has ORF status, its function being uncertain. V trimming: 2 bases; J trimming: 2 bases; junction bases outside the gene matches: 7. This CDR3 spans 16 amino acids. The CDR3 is CASSQPQGRITDTQYF. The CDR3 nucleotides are TGCGCCAGCAGTCAACCACAGGGGCGAATCACAGATACGCAGTATTTT.

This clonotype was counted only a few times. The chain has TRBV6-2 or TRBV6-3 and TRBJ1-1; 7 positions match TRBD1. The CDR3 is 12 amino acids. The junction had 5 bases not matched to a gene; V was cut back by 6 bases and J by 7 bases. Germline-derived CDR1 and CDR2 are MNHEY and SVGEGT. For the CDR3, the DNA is TGTGCCAGCAGCGACAGGGAGGATGAAGCTTTCTTT. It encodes CASSDREDEAFF.

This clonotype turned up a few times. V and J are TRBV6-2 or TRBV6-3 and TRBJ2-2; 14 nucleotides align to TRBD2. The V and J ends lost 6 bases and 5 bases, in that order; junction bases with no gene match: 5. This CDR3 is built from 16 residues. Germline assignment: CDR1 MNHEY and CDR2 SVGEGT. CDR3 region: CASRGLAGEDTGELFF. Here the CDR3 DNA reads TGTGCCAGCAGGGGACTAGCGGGAGAGGATACCGGGGAGCTGTTTTTT.

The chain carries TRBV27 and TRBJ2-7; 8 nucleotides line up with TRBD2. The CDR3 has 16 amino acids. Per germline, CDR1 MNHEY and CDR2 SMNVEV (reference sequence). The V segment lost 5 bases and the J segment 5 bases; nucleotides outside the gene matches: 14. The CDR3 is CASSAVGAGGPHEQYF. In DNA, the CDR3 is TGTGCCAGCAGTGCCGTCGGGGCGGGGGGCCCCCACGAGCAGTACTTC.

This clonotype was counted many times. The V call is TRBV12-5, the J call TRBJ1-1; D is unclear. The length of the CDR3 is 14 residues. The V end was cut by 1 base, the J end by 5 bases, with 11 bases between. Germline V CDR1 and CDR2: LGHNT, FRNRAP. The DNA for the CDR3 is TGTGCTAGTGGTTTGGGCGGGGAGGGAACTGAAGCTTTCTTT. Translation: CASGLGGEGTEAFF.

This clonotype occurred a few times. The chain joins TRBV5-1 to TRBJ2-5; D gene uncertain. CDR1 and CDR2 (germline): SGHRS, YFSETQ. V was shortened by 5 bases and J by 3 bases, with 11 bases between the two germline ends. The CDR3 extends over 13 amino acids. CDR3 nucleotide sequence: TGCGCCAGCAGTCTCCAGATTGAAGAGACCCAGTACTTC. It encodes CASSLQIEETQYF.

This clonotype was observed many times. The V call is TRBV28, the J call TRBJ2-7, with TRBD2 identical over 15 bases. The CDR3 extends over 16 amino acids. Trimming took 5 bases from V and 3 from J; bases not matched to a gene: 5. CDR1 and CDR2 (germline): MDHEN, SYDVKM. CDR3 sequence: CASSKPGLAGGYEQYF. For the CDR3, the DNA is TGTGCCAGCAGTAAGCCGGGACTAGCGGGGGGCTACGAGCAGTACTTC. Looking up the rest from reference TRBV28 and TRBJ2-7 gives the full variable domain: DVKVTQSSRYLVKRTGEKVFLECVQDMDHENMFWYRQDPGLGLRLIYFSYDVKMKEKGDIPEGYSVSREKKERFSLILESASTNQTSMYLCASSKPGLAGGYEQYFGPGTRLTVT.

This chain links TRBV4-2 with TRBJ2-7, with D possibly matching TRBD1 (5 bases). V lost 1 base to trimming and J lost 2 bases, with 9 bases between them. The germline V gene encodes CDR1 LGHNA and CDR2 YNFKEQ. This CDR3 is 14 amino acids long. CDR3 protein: CASSQAGRAYEQYF. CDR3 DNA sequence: TGTGCCAGCAGCCAAGCCGGCAGGGCCTACGAGCAGTACTTC.

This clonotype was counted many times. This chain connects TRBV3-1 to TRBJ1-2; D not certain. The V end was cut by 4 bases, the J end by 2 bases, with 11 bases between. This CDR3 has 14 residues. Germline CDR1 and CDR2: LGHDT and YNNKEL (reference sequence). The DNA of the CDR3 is TGTGCCAGCAGCCGCGTCTCAGCCAACTATGGCTACACCTTC. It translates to CASSRVSANYGYTF. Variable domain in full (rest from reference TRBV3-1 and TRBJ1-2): DTAVSQTPKYLVTQMGNDKSIKCEQNLGHDTMYWYKQDSKKFLKIMFSYNNKELIINETVPNRFSPKSPDKAHLNLHINSLELGDSAVYFCASSRVSANYGYTFGSGTRLTVV.

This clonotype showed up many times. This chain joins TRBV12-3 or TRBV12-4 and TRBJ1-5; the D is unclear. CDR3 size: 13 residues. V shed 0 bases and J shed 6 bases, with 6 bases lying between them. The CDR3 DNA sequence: TGTGCCAGCAGTTTAGCGCGGATTCAGCCCCAGCATTTT. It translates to CASSLARIQPQHF.

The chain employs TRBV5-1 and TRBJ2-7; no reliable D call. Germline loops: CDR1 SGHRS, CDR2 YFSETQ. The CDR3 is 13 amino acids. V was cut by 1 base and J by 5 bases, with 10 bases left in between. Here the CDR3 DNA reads TGCGCCAGCAGCTTGTCCGGGTCCCACGAGCAGTACTTC. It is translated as CASSLSGSHEQYF.

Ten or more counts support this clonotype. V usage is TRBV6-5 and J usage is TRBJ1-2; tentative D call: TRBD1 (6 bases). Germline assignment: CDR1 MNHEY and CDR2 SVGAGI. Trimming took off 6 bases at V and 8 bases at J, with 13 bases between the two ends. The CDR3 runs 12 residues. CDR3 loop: CASSKGVEGYTF. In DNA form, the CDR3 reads TGTGCCAGCAGCAAGGGGGTCGAAGGCTACACCTTC.

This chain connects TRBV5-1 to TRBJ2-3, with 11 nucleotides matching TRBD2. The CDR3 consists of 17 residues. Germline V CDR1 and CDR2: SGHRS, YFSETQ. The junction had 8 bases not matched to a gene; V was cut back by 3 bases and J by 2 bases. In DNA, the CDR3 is TGCGCCAGCAGCTGGCTGACTAGCGGGACCGCCACAGATACGCAGTATTTT. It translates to CASSWLTSGTATDTQYF.

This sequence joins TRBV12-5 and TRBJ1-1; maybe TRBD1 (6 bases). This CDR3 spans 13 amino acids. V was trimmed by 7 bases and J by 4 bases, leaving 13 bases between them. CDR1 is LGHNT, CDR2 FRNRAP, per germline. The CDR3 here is CASANTGTTEAFF. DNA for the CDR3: TGTGCTAGTGCCAACACAGGGACCACTGAAGCTTTCTTT.

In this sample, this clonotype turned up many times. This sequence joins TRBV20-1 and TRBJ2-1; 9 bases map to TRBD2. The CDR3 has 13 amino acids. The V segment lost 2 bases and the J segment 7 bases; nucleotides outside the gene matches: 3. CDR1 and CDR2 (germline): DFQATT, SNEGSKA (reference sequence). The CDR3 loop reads CSARNSGSNEQFF. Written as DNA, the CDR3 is TGCAGTGCTAGAAATAGCGGGAGTAATGAGCAGTTCTTC.

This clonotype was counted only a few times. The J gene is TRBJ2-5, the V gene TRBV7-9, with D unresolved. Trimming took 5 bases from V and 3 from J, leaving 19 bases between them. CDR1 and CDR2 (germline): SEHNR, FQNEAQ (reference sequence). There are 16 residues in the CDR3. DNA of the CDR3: TGTGCCAGCAGCCTCCTAGGCGGACGGAGTAAAGAGACCCAGTACTTC. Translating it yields CASSLLGGRSKETQYF.

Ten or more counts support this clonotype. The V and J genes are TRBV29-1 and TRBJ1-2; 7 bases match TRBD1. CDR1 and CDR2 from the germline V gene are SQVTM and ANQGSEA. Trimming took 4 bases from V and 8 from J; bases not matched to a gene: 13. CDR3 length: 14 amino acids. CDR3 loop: CSVGRDSLLRGYTF. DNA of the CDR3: TGCAGCGTTGGCCGGGACAGCCTCCTGAGGGGCTACACCTTC.

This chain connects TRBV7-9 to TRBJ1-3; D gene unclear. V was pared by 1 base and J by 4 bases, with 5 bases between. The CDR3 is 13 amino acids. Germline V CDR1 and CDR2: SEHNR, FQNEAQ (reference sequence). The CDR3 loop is CASSLGGGNTIYF. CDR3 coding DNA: TGTGCCAGCAGCTTAGGAGGGGGAAACACCATATATTTT.

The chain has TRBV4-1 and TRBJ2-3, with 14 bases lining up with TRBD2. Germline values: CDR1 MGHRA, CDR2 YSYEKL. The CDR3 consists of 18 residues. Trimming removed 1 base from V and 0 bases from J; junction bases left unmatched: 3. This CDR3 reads CASSQGTSGGISTDTQYF. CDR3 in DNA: TGCGCCAGCAGCCAAGGGACTAGCGGGGGGATTAGCACAGATACGCAGTATTTT.

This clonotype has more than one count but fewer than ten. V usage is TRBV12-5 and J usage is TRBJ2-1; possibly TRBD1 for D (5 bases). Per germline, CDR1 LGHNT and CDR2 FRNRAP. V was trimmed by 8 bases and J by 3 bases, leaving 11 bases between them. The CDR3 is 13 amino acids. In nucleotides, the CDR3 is TGTGCTAGTTCTGACAGTATCTACAATGAGCAGTTCTTC. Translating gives CASSDSIYNEQFF. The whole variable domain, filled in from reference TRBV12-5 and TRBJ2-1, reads DARVTQTPRHKVTEMGQEVTMRCQPILGHNTVFWYRQTMMQGLELLAYFRNRAPLDDSGMPKDRFSAEMPDATLATLKIQPSEPRDSAVYFCASSDSIYNEQFFGPGTRLTVL.

CDR3 DNA: TGTGCCAGCAGTTCCGGACAGGAACTTAACTATGGCTACACCTTC. This gives the protein CASSSGQELNYGYTF. V is TRBV12-3 or TRBV12-4 and J is TRBJ1-2, with 7 bases fitting TRBD1. V lost 4 bases to trimming and J lost 1 base; unmatched junction nucleotides: 6. The CDR3 is 15 amino acids.

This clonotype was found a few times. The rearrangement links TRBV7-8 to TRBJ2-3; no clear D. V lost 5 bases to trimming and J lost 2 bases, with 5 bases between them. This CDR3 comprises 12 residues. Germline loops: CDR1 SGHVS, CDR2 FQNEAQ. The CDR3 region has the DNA TGTGCCAGCAGCAGTAACACAGATACGCAGTATTTT. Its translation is CASSSNTDTQYF.